This T cell receptor beta chain was obtained from a study of shared clonotypes between healthy human individuals. Points from the study as a whole: Inspection by rarefaction showed sorted-subset sequencing to be incomplete despite large depth. Non-shared clonotypes showed lower generation probabilities than clonotypes common to all four donors.

Under the authors' procedure: Owing to the provision of junction-only sequences devoid of quality scores by immunoSEQ, filtering differed. The repertoire was sequenced with immunoSEQ multiplex PCR; TCRdb's copy has only in-frame clones and lacks some. Clonal size and the V and J genes are those of that table, whereas D and trimming came from the DNA. The sample has about 190,000 clones; approximately 62% are singletons. Remarks on this clone: Its antigen is still unknown.

Germline V CDR1 and CDR2: SGHNT, YENEEA. The V gene lost 5 bases and the J gene lost 3 bases, with 13 bases spanning the gap. The CDR3 sequence is 14 residues long. This TCR was recovered from a young man in good health. The chain employs TRBV11-3 and TRBJ2-5; D possibly corresponds to TRBD1 (6 bases). Sequencing used memory CD4+ T cells sorted from blood. Subset specified: CD45RA-negative fraction. CDR3 nucleotides: TGTGCCAGCAGCCTTGGCAGGGGCAAAGAGACCCAGTACTTC. Translated, it gives CASSLGRGKETQYF.